Presented here are 20 T cell receptor beta chains from one specimen sequenced in a study of response to subunit inactivated influenza vaccine. TCRdb passed the RT-PCR reads through MiXCR, listing each CDR3 protein once. The sample has roughly 700,000 distinct CDR3 sequences, about 15% seen once. The specimen was PBMCs from blood, collected 14 days before vaccination. These receptors all come from a man aged 50-60 years who received an inactivated influenza vaccine.

Only a few counts were recorded for this clonotype. V and J are TRBV9 and TRBJ1-1; 12 bases agree with TRBD1. The CDR3 is made up of 16 amino acids. From germline, CDR1 is SGDLS and CDR2 YYNGEE. J gave up 5 bases and V 4 bases, and 9 bases lay outside the gene matches. The CDR3 DNA sequence: TGTGCCAGCAGCCCCCGGGGACAGGGGGCGCGAACTGAAGCTTTCTTT. Its translation: CASSPRGQGARTEAFF.

This clonotype showed up many times. The chain is built from TRBV5-1 and TRBJ2-1; D is unclear. CDR1 is SGHRS and CDR2 is YFSETQ in the germline V gene. With 1 base removed from V and 5 bases from J, the gap between germline ends came to 7 bases. This CDR3 is built from 13 residues. This chain's CDR3 is CASSLLLNNEQFF. The DNA of the CDR3 is TGCGCCAGCAGCTTGTTACTGAACAATGAGCAGTTCTTC.

The table lists this clonotype with many counts. V and J are TRBV12-3 or TRBV12-4 and TRBJ2-3; D is unresolved. This CDR3 has 11 amino acids. The V end lost 8 bases, the J end lost 9 bases, and 12 bases lay between the germline ends. The CDR3: CASELSYTQYF. In nucleotides, the CDR3 is TGTGCCAGCGAATTGTCGTACACGCAGTATTTT.

The rearrangement links TRBV20-1 to TRBJ2-3; D is possibly TRBD1 (6 bases). Germline V CDR1 and CDR2: DFQATT, SNEGSKA (reference sequence). The CDR3 sequence is 14 residues long. V lost 3 bases, J lost 2 bases, and 12 bases lay in between. CDR3 protein: CSARGAGYTDTQYF. The CDR3 DNA sequence: TGCAGTGCTAGGGGGGCAGGGTACACAGATACGCAGTATTTT.

This clonotype was seen ten or more times. The chain links TRBV2 to TRBJ2-1, with D tentatively TRBD2 (5 bases). Germline CDR1 and CDR2: SNHLY and FYNNEI. The V end was cut by 5 bases, the J end by 2 bases, with 16 bases between. The CDR3 totals 16 residues. CDR3 sequence (DNA): TGTGCCAGCAGTCCCCCACTAGGGAGTGCCTACAATGAGCAGTTCTTC. This sequence encodes CASSPPLGSAYNEQFF.

The chain employs TRBV9 and TRBJ2-3; the D call may be TRBD1 or TRBD2 (5 bases each). Trimming removed 0 bases at V and 0 bases at J, with 11 bases between. Germline V gene lookup returns CDR1 SGDLS and CDR2 YYNGEE. The CDR3 runs 16 residues. CDR3 residues: CASSVVQWGSTDTQYF. The CDR3 nucleotides read TGTGCCAGCAGCGTAGTACAGTGGGGGAGCACAGATACGCAGTATTTT.

This sequence joins TRBV28 and TRBJ2-4; a possible D gene is TRBD1 (5 bases). CDR1 and CDR2 from the germline V gene are MDHEN and SYDVKM. Trimming shortened V by 5 bases and J by 5 bases, and 7 bases separated the two germline ends. The CDR3 contains 12 residues. The CDR3 sequence: CASSQGQNIQYF. In DNA, the CDR3 is TGTGCCAGCAGTCAGGGCCAAAACATTCAGTACTTC.

The chain recombines TRBV20-1 with TRBJ2-1; a weak D match, TRBD2 (5 bases). Germline V gives CDR1 DFQATT, CDR2 SNEGSKA (reference sequence). V shed 6 bases and J shed 3 bases, with 15 bases lying between them. The CDR3 is 14 amino acids. This CDR3 reads CSALMQEGYNEQFF. CDR3 in DNA: TGCAGTGCGCTCATGCAAGAGGGCTACAATGAGCAGTTCTTC.

The sample holds a few counts of this clonotype. V is TRBV29-1 and J is TRBJ2-5, with 7 bases matching TRBD2. CDR3 size: 14 residues. CDR1 and CDR2 (germline): SQVTM, ANQGSEA. Trimming took 4 bases from V and 3 from J; bases not matched to a gene: 8. CDR3 protein: CSVGGAGYKETQYF. CDR3 bases: TGCAGCGTTGGTGGAGCGGGATATAAAGAGACCCAGTACTTC.

This sequence joins TRBV11-2 and TRBJ2-1; 12 nucleotides line up with TRBD2. The CDR3 is 21 amino acids. Germline assignment: CDR1 SGHAT and CDR2 FQNNGV. Losses at the gene ends were 1 base for V and 7 bases for J; bases not matched to a gene: 20. Written as DNA, the CDR3 is TGTGCCAGCAGCTTAGGGGTTACCGCTTTCGCTAGCGGGAGGGCCAGGAATGAGCAGTTCTTC. Amino acids: CASSLGVTAFASGRARNEQFF. Based on the CDR3 plus reference TRBV11-2 and TRBJ2-1, the full variable domain is EAGVAQSPRYKIIEKRQSVAFWCNPISGHATLYWYQQILGQGPKLLIQFQNNGVVDDSQLPKDRFSAERLKGVDSTLKIQPAKLEDSAVYLCASSLGVTAFASGRARNEQFFGPGTRLTVL.

The chain recombines TRBV18 with TRBJ2-1, with unresolved D. The CDR3 totals 12 residues. Looked up from germline, CDR1 is KGHSH and CDR2 is LQKENI. V was trimmed by 5 bases and J by 10 bases, leaving 12 bases between them. DNA for the CDR3: TGTGCCAGCTCAGTAACAGTAGGCGAGCAGTTCTTC. Residues: CASSVTVGEQFF.

The chain has TRBV20-1 and TRBJ2-5; TRBD2 aligns across 8 bases. V was clipped by 0 bases and J by 0 bases; unmatched bases: 6. This CDR3 spans 16 amino acids. Germline values: CDR1 DFQATT, CDR2 SNEGSKA (reference sequence). The CDR3 sequence: CSARDLASGHQETQYF. The CDR3 nucleotides are TGCAGTGCTAGAGATCTGGCTAGCGGGCACCAAGAGACCCAGTACTTC.

There are a few counts of this clonotype. The V gene is TRBV5-1, the J gene TRBJ2-7, with D possibly TRBD2 on 5 matching bases. V gave up 0 bases and J gave up 1 base, with 11 bases separating them. This CDR3 comprises 15 residues. Germline assignment: CDR1 SGHRS and CDR2 YFSETQ. The CDR3 nucleotides are TGCGCCAGCAGCTTGGCGACCCGAGGGTCCTACGAGCAGTACTTC. This sequence encodes CASSLATRGSYEQYF.

This chain uses TRBV19 with TRBJ2-4; D possibly matches TRBD1 or TRBD2 (5 bases each). CDR3 length: 16 residues. Germline V CDR1 and CDR2: LNHDA, SQIVND (reference sequence). V lost 2 bases, J lost 0 bases, and 11 bases lay in between. The CDR3 DNA sequence: TGTGCCAGTAGTATACGGGGCCAGCTAGCCAAAAACATTCAGTACTTC. It encodes CASSIRGQLAKNIQYF.

This clonotype was observed at least ten times. The V call is TRBV5-1, the J call TRBJ1-2; 7 nucleotides line up with TRBD1. CDR1 SGHRS and CDR2 YFSETQ come from the germline V gene. Germline trimming cut 0 bases from V and 5 bases from J; bases unmatched to any gene: 7. The CDR3 has 15 amino acids. In nucleotides, the CDR3 is TGCGCCAGCAGCTTGGATGTGACAGGGACGTATGGCTACACCTTC. The encoded protein is CASSLDVTGTYGYTF.

The chain uses TRBV29-1 and TRBJ2-1; weak D call: TRBD1 (6 bases). CDR3 length equals 15 residues. CDR1 and CDR2 (germline): SQVTM, ANQGSEA. Trimming took 2 bases from V and 1 from J, leaving 12 bases between them. The DNA of the CDR3 is TGCAGCGTTGAATCCTACAGGGCTTCCTACAATGAGCAGTTCTTC. Amino acid sequence: CSVESYRASYNEQFF.

This clonotype was seen a handful of times. The chain has TRBV19 and TRBJ2-3; 9 bases are shared with TRBD2. In germline, CDR1 is LNHDA, CDR2 SQIVND (reference sequence). CDR3 length: 17 residues. V shed 7 bases, J shed 1 base, and the junction held 12 bases outside the gene matches. The CDR3 sequence is CASTPRTSGRRTDTQYF. Written as DNA, the CDR3 is TGTGCCAGTACCCCGCGCACTAGCGGGCGACGCACAGATACGCAGTATTTT.

This clonotype came up many times. V gene TRBV27 combines with J gene TRBJ2-1, with D possibly TRBD1 on 6 matching bases. Trimming left V 5 bases short and J 16 bases short, with 18 bases between. This CDR3 spans 12 amino acids. Per the germline V gene, CDR1 is MNHEY and CDR2 is SMNVEV (reference sequence). In DNA form, the CDR3 reads TGTGCCAGCAGTAATTTTCCGGGACAAGATTTCTTC. Protein product: CASSNFPGQDFF.

This clonotype was recorded a few times. The genes are TRBV3-1 and TRBJ2-3; D gene unclear. Looked up from germline, CDR1 is LGHDT and CDR2 is YNNKEL (reference sequence). There are 16 residues in the CDR3. V lost 0 bases and J lost 4, with 14 bases in between. CDR3 DNA: TGTGCCAGCAGCCAAGATGTCCCTAGTCATCCAGATACGCAGTATTTT. Its translation: CASSQDVPSHPDTQYF.

A word on this clonotype: The junction differs from germline at one of its ends, possibly a read error. The rearrangement uses TRBV7-7 and TRBJ2-5; D possibly matches TRBD1 or TRBD2 (7 bases each). This CDR3 comprises 16 residues. CDR1 is SSHAT and CDR2 is FNYEAQ in the germline V gene (reference sequence). The DNA of the CDR3 is TGTGCTAGCAGCTTAGCGGAGGCAGGGGGGGAAGAGACCCAGTACTTC. This sequence encodes CASSLAEAGGEETQYF.